Shown below are 10 T cell receptor beta chains from a single sample sequenced in a study of blood T cells in healthy people across ages. Alongside a J-beta primer mix, a sample-barcoded 5' primer served in a second PCR lasting about 7 to 11 cycles. TCRdb ran MiXCR on the 5' RACE reads and lists one entry per CDR3 protein. The top ten clones hold more than 8% of a sample with around 700,000 distinct CDR3 sequences, roughly 25% of them seen once. The same sample was also studied in work on T cells of mothers and their children.

Sequenced input: blood. The receptor set was obtained from a boy younger than 18 in good health.

This clonotype was observed a few times. V is TRBV27 and J is TRBJ2-2; tentative D call: TRBD2 (6 bases). From germline, CDR1 is MNHEY and CDR2 SMNVEV (reference sequence). Trimming left V 5 bases short and J 3 bases short, with 10 bases between. This CDR3 comprises 14 residues. The CDR3 DNA reads TGTGCCAGCAGTACTGGGGGGTACACCGGGGAGCTGTTTTTT. It yields the protein CASSTGGYTGELFF.

The V call is TRBV28, the J call TRBJ2-6, with D uncertain. V dropped 1 base and J dropped 0 bases, with 10 bases sitting between them. The CDR3 is 17 amino acids. CDR1 is MDHEN, CDR2 SYDVKM, per germline. The CDR3 DNA sequence: TGTGCCAGCAGTTTATTCGCTCGAGGCTCTGGGGCCAACGTCCTGACTTTC. Residues: CASSLFARGSGANVLTF. Using reference TRBV28 and TRBJ2-6 for the parts outside the CDR3, the full variable domain is DVKVTQSSRYLVKRTGEKVFLECVQDMDHENMFWYRQDPGLGLRLIYFSYDVKMKEKGDIPEGYSVSREKKERFSLILESASTNQTSMYLCASSLFARGSGANVLTFGAGSRLTVL.

CDR3 in DNA: TGCAGTGCTCTACGACAGGGCGCCGGCGGGGAGCTGTTTTTT. It translates to CSALRQGAGGELFF. The rearrangement links TRBV20-1 to TRBJ2-2, with TRBD1 matching over 7 bases. Unmatched junction bases numbered 10, after V lost 5 bases and J lost 7 bases. Germline V gene data show CDR1 as DFQATT and CDR2 as SNEGSKA (reference sequence). The CDR3 spans 14 residues.

The chain joins TRBV7-9 to TRBJ1-5; D gene unclear. Trimming removed 5 bases at V and 0 bases at J, with 11 bases between. Germline lookup yields CDR1 SEHNR and CDR2 FQNEAQ (reference sequence). The CDR3 is 15 amino acids. The CDR3 nucleotides are TGTGCCAGCAGCGACTCCGAGGGTAGCAATCAGCCCCAGCATTTT. Encoded protein: CASSDSEGSNQPQHF.

This clonotype was counted ten times or more. The J gene is TRBJ2-6, the V gene TRBV29-1, with TRBD1 matching 7 bases. Germline trimming cut 4 bases from V and 2 bases from J; bases unmatched to any gene: 2. This CDR3 contains 14 residues. CDR1 and CDR2 (germline): SQVTM, ANQGSEA. The CDR3: CSVVGGAGANVLTF. The CDR3 coding sequence is TGCAGCGTTGTAGGGGGCGCTGGGGCCAACGTCCTGACTTTC.

This clonotype was observed a few times. The chain recombines TRBV7-2 with TRBJ1-2; TRBD1 matches 7 bases. Unmatched junction bases numbered 13, after V lost 1 base and J lost 8 bases. Germline CDR1 and CDR2: SGHTA and FQGNSA. The CDR3 covers 16 residues. The CDR3 loop is CASSLEGYRQGGGYTF. CDR3 DNA sequence: TGTGCCAGCAGCTTAGAGGGTTATCGGCAGGGGGGAGGCTACACCTTC. The whole variable domain, filled in from reference TRBV7-2 and TRBJ1-2, reads GAGVSQSPSNKVTEKGKDVELRCDPISGHTALYWYRQSLGQGLEFLIYFQGNSAPDKSGLPSDRFSAERTGGSVSTLTIQRTQQEDSAVYLCASSLEGYRQGGGYTFGSGTRLTVV.

This clonotype was seen only a few times. The chain employs TRBV7-8 and TRBJ2-7; the D is unclear. The V and J ends lost 1 base and 5 bases respectively, with 9 bases between them. The germline V gene has CDR1 SGHVS and CDR2 FQNEAQ. This CDR3 comprises 13 residues. The CDR3 sequence: CASSLETADEQYF. The DNA for the CDR3 is TGTGCCAGCAGCTTAGAAACGGCGGACGAGCAGTACTTC.

This clonotype was detected only a few times. The J gene is TRBJ2-2, the V gene TRBV6-2 or TRBV6-3; 10 nucleotides line up with TRBD2. The CDR3 runs 17 residues. From germline, CDR1 is MNHEY and CDR2 SVGEGT. The ends lost 0 bases at V and 4 bases at J; junction bases unmatched: 5. CDR3 sequence: CASSYSLTSGSTGELFF. CDR3 bases: TGTGCCAGCAGTTACTCGTTGACTAGCGGGTCCACCGGGGAGCTGTTTTTT.

This clonotype appeared a few times. This chain uses TRBV7-2 with TRBJ2-2; no clear D. Germline CDR1 SGHTA, CDR2 FQGNSA. V lost 5 bases and J lost 1, with 14 bases in between. The CDR3 has 16 amino acids. CDR3 sequence: CASSPNPAGNTGELFF. CDR3 nucleotide sequence: TGTGCCAGCAGCCCCAACCCGGCAGGGAACACCGGGGAGCTGTTTTTT.

This clonotype came up many times. The rearrangement uses TRBV12-3 or TRBV12-4 and TRBJ2-4, with TRBD2 as a possible D gene (6 bases). The ends were cut back, 6 bases at V and 4 bases at J, with 13 bases in the middle. This CDR3 region has 14 residues. In DNA, the CDR3 is TGTGCCAGCAGCCACCAGGGACTTAAAAACATTCAGTACTTC. It specifies CASSHQGLKNIQYF.